Listed below are T cell receptor beta chains from one sample, sequenced in a study of early T cells in non-severe SARS-CoV-2 infection. TCRdb redid the calling of the 5' RACE reads with MiXCR, one entry per CDR3 protein. The table records roughly 38,000 distinct CDR3 sequences, approximately 6% of them present only once. Here the sequenced sample was whole blood, taken at baseline. The origin of the receptors is an adult who was a healthcare worker with PCR-confirmed SARS-CoV-2 infection or an uninfected control (not recorded which). The CDR3 runs from the conserved cysteine through the conserved F or W. The D gene is left open where the match is weak. Clone sizes are given selectively: once, few, many, or a class where the clone is expanded.

-	TRBV3-1	TRBJ2-1	many	TGTGCCAGCAGCCAAGACCCCTACGGCTCCTACAATGAGCAGTTCTTC	CASSQDPYGSYNEQFF
-	TRBV7-8	TRBJ2-7	many	TGTGCCAGCAGCTTAGAGGGAACCGAGCAGTACTTC	CASSLEGTEQYF
-	TRBV30	TRBJ1-1	many	TGTGCCTGGAAATTCGGACAGCCGAACACTGAAGCTTTCTTT	CAWKFGQPNTEAFF
TRBD2	TRBV20-1	TRBJ2-3	many	TGCAGTGCACCCGTGGGAGGGGGCACAGATACGCAGTATTTT	CSAPVGGGTDTQYF
-	TRBV29-1	TRBJ2-3	few	TGCAGCGTTGAACAGGGAATAGATACGCAGTATTTT	CSVEQGIDTQYF
-	TRBV7-9	TRBJ2-7	many	TGTGCCAGCAGCTTAGCGGGGGGATACGAGCAGTACTTC	CASSLAGGYEQYF
-	TRBV5-5	TRBJ1-1	many	TGTGCCAGCAGCTCCCGGGCAGTGAACACTGAAGCTTTCTTT	CASSSRAVNTEAFF
-	TRBV7-9	TRBJ1-3	many	TGTGCCAGCAGCTCTCCGACCGGGACGACCTCTGGAAACACCATATATTTT	CASSSPTGTTSGNTIYF
-	TRBV5-4	TRBJ2-3	many	TGTGCCAGCAGCTTGGAGGGTGGGGGGCCCAATACGCAGTATTTT	CASSLEGGGPNTQYF
TRBD2	TRBV6-5	TRBJ2-7	many	TGTGCCAGCAGCCGGGGGGTAGATTACGAGCAGTACTTC	CASSRGVDYEQYF
TRBD2	TRBV4-3	TRBJ2-7	many	TGCGCCAGCAGCCGGGGACTAGACTCCTACGAGCAGTACTTC	CASSRGLDSYEQYF
-	TRBV7-3	TRBJ2-2	few	TGTGCCAGCAGCCCCGGCAGGTCACACACCGGGGAGCTGTTTTTT	CASSPGRSHTGELFF
TRBD1	TRBV29-1	TRBJ2-7	many	TGCAGCGCTCTCCCGGGACAGGGGACCTCCTACGAGCAGTACTTC	CSALPGQGTSYEQYF
-	TRBV6-2/TRBV6-3	TRBJ2-1	many	TGTGCCAGCAGTCCTCAGGGTATCTCCTACAATGAGCAGTTCTTC	CASSPQGISYNEQFF
-	TRBV5-4	TRBJ1-2	-	TGTGCCAGCAGCTTGTTCGCAGGGGCGAGGGTCTATGGCTACACCTTC	CASSLFAGARVYGYTF
TRBD2	TRBV7-9	TRBJ2-7	medium-sized	TGTGCCAGCAGCTTAGCGGCTAGCGGGAGAGGCGAGCAGTACTTC	CASSLAASGRGEQYF
-	TRBV21-1	TRBJ2-7	-	TGTGCCAGCAGCAAAGAAAGACAGGGGGCAGGCGAGCAGTACTTC	CASSKERQGAGEQYF
-	TRBV29-1	TRBJ2-7	many	TGCGCGGGTTCGATCGGGGCATCGACCCCCAACGAGCAGTACTTC	CAGSIGASTPNEQYF
TRBD1	TRBV6-1	TRBJ1-1	few	TGTGCCAGCAGTCGAGGGAAACAGGGGACATCCCACACTGAAGCTTTCTTT	CASSRGKQGTSHTEAFF
-	TRBV5-4	TRBJ2-7	-	TGTGCCAGCAGCTTGGTCGGGACCTCCTACGAGCAGTACTTC	CASSLVGTSYEQYF
-	TRBV5-4	TRBJ2-1	-	TGTGCCAGCAGCCGGCGGGGCAGCGGACCCTACAATGAGCAGTTCTTC	CASSRRGSGPYNEQFF
TRBD2	TRBV29-1	TRBJ2-2	many	TGCAGCGTTCCCCTACTAGCGGGAGACACCGGGGAGCTGTTTTTT	CSVPLLAGDTGELFF
-	TRBV3-2	TRBJ2-2	many	TGTGCCAGCAGCCAACACGTAAGAGGCGGGCCTCTCACCGGGGAGCTGTTTTTT	CASSQHVRGGPLTGELFF
TRBD2	TRBV29-1	TRBJ2-3	-	TGCAGCGTTGGCGGGAGGGTGGCAGATACGCAGTATTTT	CSVGGRVADTQYF
-	TRBV12-3/TRBV12-4	TRBJ1-1	few	TGTGCCAGCACCCTCGGGGCGGCACTCAACACTGAAGCTTTCTTT	CASTLGAALNTEAFF
TRBD1	TRBV2	TRBJ2-2	few	TGTGCCAGCAGCTCCTTATGGGCAGGGGGCTTTCTCACCGGGGAGCTGTTTTTT	CASSSLWAGGFLTGELFF
TRBD1	TRBV5-4	TRBJ1-1	many	TGTGCCAGCAGCTTGGAACCGGACAGGGCTTTAAGGGCTTTCTTT	CASSLEPDRALRAFF
-	TRBV12-3/TRBV12-4	TRBJ2-2	-	TGTGCCAGCAGCCCGATTAGGACCGGGGAGCTGTTTTTT	CASSPIRTGELFF
TRBD1	TRBV6-2/TRBV6-3	TRBJ2-7	many	TGTGCCAGCAGTCGGACAGGGTCGTACGAGCAGTACTTC	CASSRTGSYEQYF
TRBD2	TRBV7-2	TRBJ2-3	many	TGTGCCAGCAGACTAGCGGGAGGGGTAGATACGCAGTATTTT	CASRLAGGVDTQYF
-	TRBV5-6	TRBJ1-5	many	TGTGCCAGCAGCTTAGGAGGTAGCAATCAGCCCCAGCATTTT	CASSLGGSNQPQHF
-	TRBV30	TRBJ2-3	medium-sized	TGTGCCTGGAGTCAGCGGGCACGGGATACGCAGTATTTT	CAWSQRARDTQYF
-	TRBV27	TRBJ2-7	many	TGTGCCAGCAGTTTACTTCAACAGCGGTACGAGCAGTACTTC	CASSLLQQRYEQYF
-	TRBV6-4	TRBJ2-1	many	TGTGCCAGCCGCGGGGGCCAATACAATGAGCAGTTCTTC	CASRGGQYNEQFF
-	TRBV12-3/TRBV12-4	TRBJ2-5	many	TGTGCCAGCAGAGACCGAGGGGGGGAGCAAGAGACCCAGTACTTC	CASRDRGGEQETQYF
-	TRBV2	TRBJ2-5	few	TGTGCCAGCTACCCCGGGGTGGAGACCCAGTACTTC	CASYPGVETQYF
-	TRBV9	TRBJ2-1	many	TGTGCCAGCAGCGTAGAGGTACAAAGGGGTGAGCAGTTCTTC	CASSVEVQRGEQFF
TRBD1	TRBV5-1	TRBJ1-2	-	TGCGCCAGCAGCACCGGACAGGGGGCGAATGGCTACACCTTC	CASSTGQGANGYTF
-	TRBV20-1	TRBJ2-1	many	TGCAGTGCTAGAGATTCGGGCAGAATAAATGAGCAGTTCTTC	CSARDSGRINEQFF
TRBD2	TRBV10-3	TRBJ2-1	many	TGTGCCATCAGACCGGGACTAGCGGGAGGGCGTAATGAGCAGTTCTTC	CAIRPGLAGGRNEQFF